This T cell receptor beta chain came from a study of metastatic and nonmetastatic thyroid tumors (dated by TCRdb to about 2020). For context, the study as a whole: Repertoires were compared across peripheral blood and tumor or nodule tissue samples from malignant and benign thyroid patients. The paper's findings and limits, for the study overall: In both blood and tumor samples, malignant tumors were reported to have significantly higher TCR beta diversity than benign nodules.

No patient had received any treatment before thyroid surgery. Patient clinical samples collected from about 2011 to 2018 were retrospectively analysed using T-cell receptor beta sequencing. Receptors were amplified or captured by PCR. The listed sequencing device is Illumina HiSeq 4000. High-throughput sequencing was used to profile the TCR beta-chain CDR3 region of every patient. The authors processed their data as follows. Drawing on CDR3 differences between clinicopathological groups, the researchers built a classifier meant to tell apart patients with distant-metastatic papillary thyroid cancer. To measure repertoire diversity the researchers used the Shannon index, while the Morisita-Horn index served to gauge how similar the tumor and blood repertoires were. In TCRdb, the public reads were trimmed at Q25 with fastp and aligned with MiXCR, with productive beta chains retained. The V and J calls shown here were made by TCRdb, not taken from the authors' results. The table for this sample lists more than 8,000 clones; 44% of them were counted only once. The top ten clonotypes cover 30% to 40% of the sample.

This clone was detected only a few times. Its antigen remains unidentified. The germline gene is not matched at one end of the junction; a read error may be the cause. For CDR1 and CDR2, the germline V gene (reference sequence) lists LNHNV and YYDKDF. The CDR3 sequence holds 15 residues, the cysteine and phenylalanine included. The sequence is cut down to CDR3 DNA, 45 bases in frame from base 1. The specimen sequenced was tumor tissue. In this chain, TRBV15 is recombined with TRBJ1-1; too little of a D gene remains to name it. This clonotype was sampled from a male donor with papillary thyroid cancer or a benign thyroid nodule (not recorded which). Some clones in this sample may be carry-over from other donors' samples. The CDR3 region has the sequence CVTSFGYGVNTESFF. In nucleotide form, the sequence is TGTGTCACCAGTTTCGGCTACGGGGTGAACACTGAATCTTTCTTT.